The 3 T cell receptor beta chains reported below all come from one sample, sequenced in a study of shared T cell receptors in the human thymus. Some clones are missing from TCRdb's copy, which holds only in-frame ones; the method was immunoSEQ multiplex PCR. This table has 600,000 to 900,000 clones, approximately 85% appearing once. The same specimen was also included in a second study, on human thymus T cells.

The sample was thymocytes. The receptor set was obtained from a girl less than two years old with a congenital heart defect.

V usage is TRBV4-3 and J usage is TRBJ2-1; 7 bases agree with TRBD2. J gave up 0 bases and V 0 bases, and 14 bases lay outside the gene matches. The CDR3 runs to 20 residues. Per the germline V gene, CDR1 is LGHNA and CDR2 is YSLEER. CDR3 loop: CASSQDPTSAWRSSYNEQFF. The CDR3 DNA reads TGCGCCAGCAGCCAAGACCCAACTAGCGCTTGGAGGAGCTCCTACAATGAGCAGTTCTTC.

V and J are TRBV6-6 and TRBJ1-1; no firm D call. This CDR3 has 13 amino acids. CDR1 is MNHNY and CDR2 is SVGAGI in the germline V gene (reference sequence). Trimming took off 8 bases at V and 0 bases at J, with 10 bases between the two ends. The CDR3 coding sequence is TGTGCCAGCTTAGAGCCCCTGAACACTGAAGCTTTCTTT. This encodes CASLEPLNTEAFF.

CDR3 DNA: TGCGCCAGCAGCCGCGCAGACAGGGGGACCACTGAAGCTTTCTTT. Its protein is CASSRADRGTTEAFF. The chain carries TRBV4-1 and TRBJ1-1; 9 bases line up with TRBD1. Germline CDR1 is MGHRA and CDR2 is YSYEKL. The CDR3 runs 15 residues. With 4 bases clipped from V and 4 bases from J, the junction kept 7 bases outside the gene matches.